This T cell receptor beta chain is drawn from a study of PD-L1 blockade in urothelial cancer. Study-level information: Among blood samples, the median T cell count was some 140,000. Study-level points and caveats: By 3 weeks, tumor-associated blood clones had expanded more in durable-benefit patients.

With regard to this clone: The target antigen is unknown.

Time point denoted: pretreatment peripheral blood. Looked up from germline, CDR1 is MDHEN and CDR2 is SYDVKM. This CDR3 comprises 14 residues. With 4 bases clipped from V and 5 bases from J, the junction kept 7 bases outside the gene matches. The table came from immunoSEQ multiplex PCR; TCRdb's copy has only in-frame clones and leaves some out. The data contain tens of thousands of clones, approximately 77% of them seen just once; the ten biggest clones take up about 4%. This receptor was obtained from a man between 65 and 85 years old with urothelial cancer. V usage is TRBV28 and J usage is TRBJ2-7; 8 bases match TRBD1. Sequenced material: PBMCs, taken around atezolizumab (anti-PD-L1) treatment. The CDR3 bases are TGTGCCAGCAGTTCGCAGGGGGCGTTACACGAGCAGTACTTC. It yields the protein CASSSQGALHEQYF. Based on the CDR3 plus reference TRBV28 and TRBJ2-7, the full variable domain is DVKVTQSSRYLVKRTGEKVFLECVQDMDHENMFWYRQDPGLGLRLIYFSYDVKMKEKGDIPEGYSVSREKKERFSLILESASTNQTSMYLCASSSQGALHEQYFGPGTRLTVT.